Shown below are 2 T cell receptor beta chains from a single sample sequenced in a study of shared clonotypes between healthy human individuals. Clones were read by immunoSEQ multiplex PCR, and TCRdb kept only the in-frame ones, dropping some. Of 2 million to 2.5 million clones listed, 95% are singletons. The sample taken for sequencing was naive CD4+ T cells sorted from blood. Described subset: CD45RA+ positively selected. The receptors were sampled from a man aged 18 to 30 in good health.

The rearrangement links TRBV11-1 to TRBJ2-1; 11 bases align to TRBD1. The CDR3 sequence is 15 residues long. Unmatched junction bases numbered 6, after V lost 5 bases and J lost 6 bases. The germline gives CDR1 SGHAT, CDR2 FQDESV (reference sequence). The CDR3 bases are TGTGCCAGCAGCGGACGGGACAGGGGGGCCAATGAGCAGTTCTTC. Translated, it gives CASSGRDRGANEQFF.

This clone was detected only once. In the same sample, other DNA sequences code for this CDR3. Here the CDR3 reads CASSLAGYYEQYF. The CDR3 nucleotides read TGTGCCAGCAGCTTGGCAGGGTACTACGAGCAGTACTTC. V and J are TRBV7-9 and TRBJ2-7, with D tentatively TRBD1 (5 bases). CDR3 size: 13 residues. Germline V CDR1 and CDR2: SEHNR, FQNEAQ (reference sequence). V lost 3 bases to trimming and J lost 3 bases, with 9 bases between them.